This paragraph reports one T cell receptor (beta chain). Its antigen remains unidentified. The input lacks base qualities; no much larger clone sits a single base away. The source of the sample is a study of cytomegalovirus exposure and HLA in healthy donors listed by TCRdb under 2017. As for the study more broadly: According to a later analysis, one platform produced both the 110 or so validation repertoires and the 666 repertoires of the first cohort. The study was designed to test whether signatures of past pathogen exposure could be identified by cataloging public T cell receptors. Besides the first cohort of 550 to 750 subjects, a separate validation cohort made up of 120 different subjects was used. To predict cytomegalovirus infection status, the study brought together high-throughput TCR immunosequencing, statistical association of individual TCRs with disease status, and machine learning. Broad study findings and their caveats: Across donors, most TCR sequences were observed very rarely, whereas some public TCRs were present in many individuals. In the study, some 160 TCR beta chains were listed as associated with cytomegalovirus. According to the authors, the approach could potentially be generalized to other disease states and immunological phenotypes. Cytomegalovirus status was reported to be diagnosed by the classifier with high specificity and sensitivity in both the original and validation cohorts. In vitro tests confirmed that a few of the cytomegalovirus-associated TCR beta chains recognize cytomegalovirus antigens. Of the cluster scores, approximately 95% were above 0 in a later analysis, which found that TCRs clustered in the first cohort also tended to co-occur in the 95 to 150 validation repertoires. A later analysis had no HLA typing for the validation cohort, so co-occurrence there was scored across all 130 or so repertoires.

Preparation of the library involved the immunoSEQ multiplex PCR assay. In the authors' own workflow: A statistical classification framework was developed to diagnose cytomegalovirus status using the catalog of TCR beta chain sequences. The immuneACCESS repertoire file appears here via TCRdb, limited to in-frame rearrangements. These files lack a portion of the clones; in checked studies, under half of the deficit traces to unresolved V genes, and the cause of the others is not known. That table furnishes V, J and clone size, whereas the DNA furnished D and trimming. For this sample there are about 65,000 clones; roughly 94% appear just once. The ten biggest clones cover 1.3% of the sample. Separate from the approximately 690-subject first cohort, the validation cohort of 95 to 150 subjects was the group to which the donors belonged. The germline V gene gives CDR1 as MDHEN and CDR2 as SYDVKM. V is clipped by 8 bases and J by 13 bases, and the sequence between their germline boundaries is 15 bases long. The CDR3 has 11 amino acids, counting the end cysteine and phenylalanine. The CDR3 DNA has 33 bases and is translated from base 1.

The source is a woman under 30 in good health and CMV-seronegative. This chain is built from TRBV28 and TRBJ2-1; matching of 6 bases hints at TRBD1 as the D gene. Sequenced sample: PBMCs. The CDR3 is CASGFDRPQFF. Read as DNA, the sequence is TGTGCCAGCGGATTTGACAGGCCTCAGTTCTTC.